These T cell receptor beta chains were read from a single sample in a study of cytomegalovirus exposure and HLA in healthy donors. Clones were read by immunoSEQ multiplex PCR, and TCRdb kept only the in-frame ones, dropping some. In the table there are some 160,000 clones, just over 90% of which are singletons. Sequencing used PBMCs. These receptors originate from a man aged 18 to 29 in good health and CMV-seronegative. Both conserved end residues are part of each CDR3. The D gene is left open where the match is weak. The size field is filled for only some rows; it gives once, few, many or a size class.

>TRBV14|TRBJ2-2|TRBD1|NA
TGTGCCAGCAGCCAAGATTGGGACAGGTCTGCCGGGGAGCTGTTTTTT
CASSQDWDRSAGELFF
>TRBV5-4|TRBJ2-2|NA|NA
TGTGCCAGCAGCCCCGGGGGTAGCGGTATAGCCGGGACCGGGGAGCTGTTTTTT
CASSPGGSGIAGTGELFF
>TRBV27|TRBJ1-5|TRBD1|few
TGTGCCAGCAGTTTAACAGGGGGACAGGGACAGCCCCAGCATTTT
CASSLTGGQGQPQHF
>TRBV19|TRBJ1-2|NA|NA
TGTGCCAGTAGTATGGTCAATCCAGGGGTTAACTATGGCTACACCTTC
CASSMVNPGVNYGYTF
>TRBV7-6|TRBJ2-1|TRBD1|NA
TGTGCCAGCAGCGCGCAACCGGGACAGGGGATATACAATGAGCAGTTCTTC
CASSAQPGQGIYNEQFF
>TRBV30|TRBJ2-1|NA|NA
TGTGCCTGGACCGGAGAAGGCCATTCTCGAAACAATGAGCAGTTCTTC
CAWTGEGHSRNNEQFF
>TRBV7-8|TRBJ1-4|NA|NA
TGTGCCAGCAGCCCGAGCGGTGGTGAAAAACTGTTTTTT
CASSPSGGEKLFF
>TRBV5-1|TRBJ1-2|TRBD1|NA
TGCGCCAGCAGCTTGGGACAGGGGGCAGGGGGCTACACCTTC
CASSLGQGAGGYTF
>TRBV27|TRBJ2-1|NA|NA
TGTGCCAGCAGTTTATCCGCGGGCCCGATCTACAATGAGCAGTTCTTC
CASSLSAGPIYNEQFF
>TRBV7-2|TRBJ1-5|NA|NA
TGTGCCAGCAGCTACAGGGGCAATCAGCCCCAGCATTTT
CASSYRGNQPQHF
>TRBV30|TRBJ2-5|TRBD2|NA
TGTGCCTGGACTAGCGGGGGGGCAAAGACCCAGTACTTC
CAWTSGGAKTQYF
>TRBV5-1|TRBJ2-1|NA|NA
TGCGCCAGCAGCCCGACAGAGACTAGCTCCTACAATGAGCAGTTCTTC
CASSPTETSSYNEQFF
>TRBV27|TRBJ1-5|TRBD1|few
TGTGCCAGCAGTTTATCAGGGGGCTTGCGCAATCAGCCCCAGCATTTT
CASSLSGGLRNQPQHF
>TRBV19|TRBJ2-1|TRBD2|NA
TGTGCCAGTAGTATAGCTCAAGGACTAGCGCTTTACAATGAGCAGTTCTTC
CASSIAQGLALYNEQFF
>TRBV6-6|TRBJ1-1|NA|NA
TGTGCCAGCAGTTACTACACCAGGGAGAACACTGAAGCTTTCTTT
CASSYYTRENTEAFF
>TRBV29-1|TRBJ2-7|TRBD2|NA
TGCAGCGTGGGCGGGGGGCCTTCGGTCGAGCAGTACTTC
CSVGGGPSVEQYF
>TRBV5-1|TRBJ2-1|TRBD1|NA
TGCGCCAGCAGCGTGGACAGGAGCTCCTACAATGAGCAGTTCTTC
CASSVDRSSYNEQFF
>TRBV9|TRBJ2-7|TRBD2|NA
TGTGCCAGCAGCGAAGGGACTAGCGGCTCCTACGAGCAGTACTTC
CASSEGTSGSYEQYF
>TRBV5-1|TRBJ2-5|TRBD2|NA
TGCGCCAGCAGCTTGGTGTTAGCGGGGGCTAAACAAGAGACCCAGTACTTC
CASSLVLAGAKQETQYF
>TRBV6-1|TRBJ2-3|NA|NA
TGTGCCAGCAAGCCGGGACTCCTCACAGATACGCAGTATTTT
CASKPGLLTDTQYF
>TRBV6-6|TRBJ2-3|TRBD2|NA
TGTGCCAGCACCGAGGGACTAGCTTTAGATACGCAGTATTTT
CASTEGLALDTQYF
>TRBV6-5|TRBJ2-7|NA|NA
TGTGCCAGCAGAAGGGGTTTCAACTACGAGCAGTACTTC
CASRRGFNYEQYF
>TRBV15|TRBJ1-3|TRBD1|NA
TGTGCCACGAGGGACAGGAGCTCTGGAAACACCATATATTTT
CATRDRSSGNTIYF
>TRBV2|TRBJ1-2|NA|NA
TGTGCCAGCCACCTCGAGCTAATGGGCTACACCTTC
CASHLELMGYTF
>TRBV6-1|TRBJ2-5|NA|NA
TGTGCCAGCATTATCTGGGGGCTCGGGGAGACCCAGTACTTC
CASIIWGLGETQYF
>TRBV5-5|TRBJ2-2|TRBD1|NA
TGTGCCAGCAGCTTTAGGATACAGGGGGCCAACGGGGAGCTGTTTTTT
CASSFRIQGANGELFF
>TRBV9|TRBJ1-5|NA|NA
TGTGCCAGCAGCGTAGACAATAATCAGCCCCAGCATTTT
CASSVDNNQPQHF
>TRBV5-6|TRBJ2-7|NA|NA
TGTGCCAGCAGAAATGACAGGATTTCCTACGAGCAGTACTTC
CASRNDRISYEQYF
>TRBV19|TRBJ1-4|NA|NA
TGTGCCAGTAGTATACTCCAGGGCAGAAATGAAAAACTGTTTTTT
CASSILQGRNEKLFF
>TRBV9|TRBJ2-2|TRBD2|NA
TGTGCCAGCAGCGCACCGACTAGCGGGAGGGCCGGTCTCGCCGGGGAGCTGTTTTTT
CASSAPTSGRAGLAGELFF
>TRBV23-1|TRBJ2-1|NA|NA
TGCGCCAGCAGTCAACCCCGGGACACCTTATACAATGAGCAGTTCTTC
CASSQPRDTLYNEQFF
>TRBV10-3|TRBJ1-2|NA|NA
TGTGCCATCAGGGACAGCCTAATTGACTATGGCTACACCTTC
CAIRDSLIDYGYTF
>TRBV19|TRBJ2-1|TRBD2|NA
TGTGCCAGCAACCCCGGACTAGCGGCCTACAATGAGCAGTTCTTC
CASNPGLAAYNEQFF
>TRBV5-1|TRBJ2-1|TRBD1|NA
TGCGCCAGCAGCTTGGAACAGGGGGCCTACAATGAGCAGTTCTTC
CASSLEQGAYNEQFF
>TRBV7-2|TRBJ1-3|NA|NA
TGTGCCAGCAGTCCACAGGGATTTTCTGGAAACACCATATATTTT
CASSPQGFSGNTIYF
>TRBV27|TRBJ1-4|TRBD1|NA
TGTGCCAGCAGGGGAACGACAGGGGGTTATGAAAAACTGTTTTTT
CASRGTTGGYEKLFF
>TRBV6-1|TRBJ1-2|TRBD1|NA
TGTGCCAGCACTAGGACAGGCCTCTATGGCTACACCTTC
CASTRTGLYGYTF
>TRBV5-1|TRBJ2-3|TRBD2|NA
TGCGCCAGCAGCCCTGGGACTAGCGGGGGAACGCAGTATTTT
CASSPGTSGGTQYF